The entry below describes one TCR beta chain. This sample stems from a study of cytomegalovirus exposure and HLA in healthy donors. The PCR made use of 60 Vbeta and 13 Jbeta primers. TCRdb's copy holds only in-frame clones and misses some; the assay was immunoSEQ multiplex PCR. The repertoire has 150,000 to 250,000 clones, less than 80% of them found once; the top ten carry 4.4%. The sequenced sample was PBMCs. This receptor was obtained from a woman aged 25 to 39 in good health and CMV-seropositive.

CDR3 protein: CAISDLGRGKGDYGYTF. In nucleotides, the CDR3 is TGTGCCATCAGCGACCTGGGCAGGGGGAAAGGAGACTATGGCTACACCTTC. This sequence joins TRBV10-3 and TRBJ1-2; 7 bases are a match to TRBD1. The CDR3 consists of 17 residues. The germline V gene encodes CDR1 ENHRY and CDR2 SYGVKD. Germline trimming cut 6 bases from V and 3 bases from J; bases unmatched to any gene: 16.